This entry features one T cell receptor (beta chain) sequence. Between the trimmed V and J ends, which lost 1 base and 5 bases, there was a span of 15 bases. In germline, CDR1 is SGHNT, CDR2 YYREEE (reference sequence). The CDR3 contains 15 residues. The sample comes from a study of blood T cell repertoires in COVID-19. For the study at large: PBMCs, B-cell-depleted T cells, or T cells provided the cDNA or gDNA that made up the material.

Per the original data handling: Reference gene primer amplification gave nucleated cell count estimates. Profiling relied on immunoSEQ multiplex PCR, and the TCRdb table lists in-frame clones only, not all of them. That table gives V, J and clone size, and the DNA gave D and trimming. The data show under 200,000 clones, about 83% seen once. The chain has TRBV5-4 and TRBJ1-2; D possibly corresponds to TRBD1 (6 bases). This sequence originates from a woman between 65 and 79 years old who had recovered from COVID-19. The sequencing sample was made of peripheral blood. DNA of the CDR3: TGTGCCAGCAGCTTGTGGGGGGCCGGGGGGTATGGCTACACCTTC. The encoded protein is CASSLWGAGGYGYTF.